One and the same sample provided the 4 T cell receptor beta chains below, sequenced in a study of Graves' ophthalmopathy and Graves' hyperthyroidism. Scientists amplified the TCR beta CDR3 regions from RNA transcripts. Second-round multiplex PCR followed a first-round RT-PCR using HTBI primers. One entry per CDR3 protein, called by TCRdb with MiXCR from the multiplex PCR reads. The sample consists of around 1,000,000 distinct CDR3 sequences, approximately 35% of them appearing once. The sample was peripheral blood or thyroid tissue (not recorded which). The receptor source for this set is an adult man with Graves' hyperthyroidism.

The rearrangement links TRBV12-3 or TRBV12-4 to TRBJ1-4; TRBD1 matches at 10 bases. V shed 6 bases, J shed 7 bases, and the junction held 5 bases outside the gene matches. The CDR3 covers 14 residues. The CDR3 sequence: CASRTTGGVEKLFF. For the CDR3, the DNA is TGTGCCAGCAGGACGACAGGGGGCGTTGAAAAACTGTTTTTT.

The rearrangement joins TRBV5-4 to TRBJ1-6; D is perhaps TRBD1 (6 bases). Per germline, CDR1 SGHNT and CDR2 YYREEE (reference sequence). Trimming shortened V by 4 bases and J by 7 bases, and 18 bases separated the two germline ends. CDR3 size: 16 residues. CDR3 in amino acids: CASSAERGALNSPLHF. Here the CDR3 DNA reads TGTGCCAGCAGCGCCGAACGGGGGGCATTAAATTCACCCCTCCACTTT. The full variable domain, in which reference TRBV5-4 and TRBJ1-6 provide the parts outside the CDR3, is ETGVTQSPTHLIKTRGQQVTLRCSSQSGHNTVSWYQQALGQGPQFIFQYYREEENGRGNFPPRFSGLQFPNYSSELNVNALELDDSALYLCASSAERGALNSPLHFGNGTRLTVT.

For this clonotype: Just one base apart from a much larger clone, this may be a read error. The CDR3 sequence is CAIRESNKGQIYEQYF. CDR3 DNA: TGTGCCATCAGAGAGTCGAATAAGGGACAGATCTACGAGCAGTACTTC. The chain combines TRBV10-3 with TRBJ2-7; 7 bases map to TRBD1. Germline V gene data show CDR1 as ENHRY and CDR2 as SYGVKD. The length of the CDR3 is 16 residues.

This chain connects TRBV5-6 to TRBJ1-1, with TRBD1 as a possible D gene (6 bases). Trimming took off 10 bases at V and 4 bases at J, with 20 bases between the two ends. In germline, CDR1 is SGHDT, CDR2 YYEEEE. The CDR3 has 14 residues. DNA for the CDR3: TGTGCCTGGAACCCCGGGACAACGGGCACTGAAGCTTTCTTT. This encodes CAWNPGTTGTEAFF.